The entry that follows covers one T cell receptor beta chain sequence. Its specific antigen is unknown. Per-base quality was not reported, and no clone a single base away is much larger than it. The sample belongs to a study of control samples from healthy donors and cancer patients (dated by TCRdb to 2018 to 2021). The library was built by means of the immunoSEQ multiplex PCR assay. Not all clones reach the TCRdb copy of this immuneACCESS table, which keeps in-frame sequences only. Checked studies attribute under half of the gap to unresolved V genes and leave the rest unexplained. The sample yields just under 65,000 clones; 65% to 90% were counted once. 4.5% to 6% of the sample comes from the top ten. Trimming takes 2 bases from V and 7 bases from J, and the germline ends sit 6 bases apart. CDR1 and CDR2 (MNHEY, SVGAGI) derive from the germline V gene. The CDR3 covers 13 residues, taking in both the cysteine and the phenylalanine. Only the CDR3 DNA stays, 39 bases, in frame from base 1.

This sequence originates from a man aged 40-50 years in good health. The sample comprised blood. The V gene is TRBV6-5 and the J gene is TRBJ1-6, and the D gene may be TRBD1, 6 bases matching. The CDR3 protein sequence reads: CASSYGTNSPLHF. The nucleotide sequence is TGTGCCAGCAGTTACGGGACAAATTCACCCCTCCACTTT.